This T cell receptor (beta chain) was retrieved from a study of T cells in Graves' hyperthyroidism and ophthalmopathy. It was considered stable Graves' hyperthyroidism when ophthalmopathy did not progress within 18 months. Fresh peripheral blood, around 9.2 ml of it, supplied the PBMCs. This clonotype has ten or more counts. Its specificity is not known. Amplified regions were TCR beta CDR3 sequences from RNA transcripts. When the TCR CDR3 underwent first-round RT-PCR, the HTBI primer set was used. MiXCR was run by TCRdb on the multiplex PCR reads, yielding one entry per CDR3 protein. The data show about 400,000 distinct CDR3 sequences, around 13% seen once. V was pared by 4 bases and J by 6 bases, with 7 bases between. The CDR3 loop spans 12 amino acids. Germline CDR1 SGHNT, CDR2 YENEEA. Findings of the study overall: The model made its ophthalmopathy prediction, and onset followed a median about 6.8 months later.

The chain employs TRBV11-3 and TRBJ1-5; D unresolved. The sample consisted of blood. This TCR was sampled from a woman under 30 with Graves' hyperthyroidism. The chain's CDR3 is CASSCSVQPQHF. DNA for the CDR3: TGTGCCAGCAGCTGTTCAGTTCAGCCCCAGCATTTT.